This passage covers 17 T cell receptor beta chains from one sample sequenced in a study of T-cell reconstitution after alpha-beta-depleted transplantation in children. Unique molecular identifiers featured in how the TCRbeta library was prepared. TCRdb called the PCR reads again in MiXCR, with one record for every CDR3 protein. The sample has more than 85,000 distinct CDR3 sequences, around a tenth seen once. The input for sequencing was PBMCs from the stem cell graft donor, taken from the stem cell graft. Receptors originate from a human donor who donated a stem cell graft to a child with acute lymphoblastic leukemia.

This clonotype has ten or more counts. The chain joins TRBV29-1 to TRBJ1-5; no clear D. Germline CDR1 reads SQVTM; CDR2 reads ANQGSEA. V shed 1 base and J shed 8 bases, with 12 bases lying between them. The CDR3 runs to 13 residues. This CDR3 is CSVEATAGKPQHF. The CDR3 DNA reads TGCAGCGTTGAAGCAACAGCTGGGAAGCCCCAGCATTTT.

The sample holds many counts of this clonotype. The chain joins TRBV6-1 to TRBJ1-1; D remains ambiguous. Trimming removed 7 bases at V and 1 base at J, with 10 bases between. The germline gives CDR1 MNHNS, CDR2 SASEGT. This CDR3 region has 13 residues. DNA for the CDR3: TGTGCCAGCAAAACCGCTGCGAACACTGAAGCTTTCTTT. Amino acids: CASKTAANTEAFF.

This clonotype was recorded many times. The chain has TRBV29-1 and TRBJ2-3, with unresolved D. Trimming took 4 bases from V and 0 from J, leaving 8 bases between them. Germline loops: CDR1 SQVTM, CDR2 ANQGSEA. CDR3 length: 13 residues. CDR3 nucleotide sequence: TGCAGCGTTGGGCCTTCTAGCACAGATACGCAGTATTTT. Encoded protein: CSVGPSSTDTQYF.

This rearrangement joins TRBV29-1 to TRBJ1-1; D is unclear. The V end lost 3 bases, the J end lost 0 bases, and 8 bases lay between the germline ends. The CDR3 is made up of 13 amino acids. CDR1 and CDR2 (germline): SQVTM, ANQGSEA. CDR3 DNA sequence: TGCAGCGTTGATCTATGGGTGAACACTGAAGCTTTCTTT. Protein product: CSVDLWVNTEAFF.

This clonotype was counted many times. An end of the junction does not agree with germline; a read error may underlie this. The rearrangement links TRBV24-1 to TRBJ2-6; no firm D call. Germline V gene lookup returns CDR1 KGHDR and CDR2 SFDVKD. The CDR3 totals 15 residues. In DNA form, the CDR3 reads TGTGCCACCAGTGATCCCGCCTCTGGGTCCAACGTCCTGACTTTC. Translation: CATSDPASGSNVLTF.

This clonotype appeared many times. The chain recombines TRBV12-3 or TRBV12-4 with TRBJ2-3, with 7 bases that match TRBD2. CDR3 length: 15 residues. V lost 7 bases, J lost 0 bases, and 7 bases stayed unmatched. The CDR3: CASIWGGTSTDTQYF. CDR3 DNA: TGTGCCAGCATCTGGGGGGGGACTAGCACAGATACGCAGTATTTT.

The chain uses TRBV11-2 and TRBJ2-2, with 7 positions matching TRBD2. The CDR3 has 16 residues. Per the germline V gene, CDR1 is SGHAT and CDR2 is FQNNGV. The V segment lost 2 bases and the J segment 2 bases; nucleotides outside the gene matches: 5. Written as DNA, the CDR3 is TGTGCCAGCAGCTTAAGAGCGGGAACAAACACCGGGGAGCTGTTTTTT. This translates into CASSLRAGTNTGELFF. Full variable domain (outside the CDR3, taken from reference TRBV11-2 and TRBJ2-2): EAGVAQSPRYKIIEKRQSVAFWCNPISGHATLYWYQQILGQGPKLLIQFQNNGVVDDSQLPKDRFSAERLKGVDSTLKIQPAKLEDSAVYLCASSLRAGTNTGELFFGEGSRLTVL.

The sample holds many counts of this clonotype. V is TRBV6-5 and J is TRBJ1-1; 9 positions match TRBD1. The CDR3 loop spans 15 amino acids. Trimming removed 7 bases from V and 3 bases from J; junction bases left unmatched: 9. Per the germline V gene, CDR1 is MNHEY and CDR2 is SVGAGI. Here the CDR3 DNA reads TGTGCCAGCAAATTACAGGGGGCGCGAGACACTGAAGCTTTCTTT. As protein: CASKLQGARDTEAFF.

On this clonotype itself: The junction does not match germline at one end; this may be a read error. This chain links TRBV3-1 with TRBJ2-1, with 11 bases that match TRBD2. Looked up from germline, CDR1 is LGHDT and CDR2 is YNNKEL (reference sequence). The CDR3 has 17 residues. As DNA, the CDR3 is TGTGCCACCAGCAGATCGACTAGCGGGGCCTCCTACAATGAGCAGTTCTTC. This translates into CATSRSTSGASYNEQFF.

The chain recombines TRBV18 with TRBJ1-2; 9 bases are shared with TRBD1. CDR1 and CDR2 from the germline V gene are KGHSH and LQKENI. V trimming: 6 bases; J trimming: 8 bases; junction bases outside the gene matches: 7. This CDR3 region has 13 residues. The CDR3 DNA is TGTGCCAGCTCTCCGGACAGGGGCAGCGGCTACACCTTC. Its protein product is CASSPDRGSGYTF.

This clonotype was counted ten times or more. The DNA of the CDR3 is TGTGCCAGCATCCCCTCGGGGGGCACTGAAGCTTTCTTT. Translation: CASIPSGGTEAFF. The V call is TRBV12-3 or TRBV12-4, the J call TRBJ1-1, with D tentatively TRBD1 (5 bases). Trimming took off 7 bases at V and 4 bases at J, with 13 bases between the two ends. The CDR3 spans 13 residues.

Comments on this clonotype: Since a much larger clone is just one base distant, this may be a read error. V is TRBV18 and J is TRBJ2-7; the D gene is possibly TRBD2 (6 bases). V was pared by 1 base and J by 3 bases, with 16 bases between. The CDR3 covers 16 residues. The germline V gene encodes CDR1 KGHSH and CDR2 LQKENI. The chain's CDR3 is CASSPRTTGGFYEQYF. The CDR3 coding sequence is TGTGCCAGCTCACCACGGACTACCGGGGGATTCTACGAGCAGTACTTC.

This clonotype has more than one count but fewer than ten. V usage is TRBV7-9 and J usage is TRBJ2-7; 7 bases fit TRBD2. Germline CDR1 reads SEHNR; CDR2 reads FQNEAQ (reference sequence). V lost 4 bases and J lost 3; bases outside the gene matches: 12. The CDR3 runs 16 residues. The CDR3: CASSSASGGVLYEQYF. In nucleotides, the CDR3 is TGTGCCAGCAGCTCAGCGTCGGGGGGAGTTCTCTACGAGCAGTACTTC.

This clonotype occurred many times. CDR3 DNA: TGCGCCAGCAGCCAAGGGGACAGGGCTTCCTATGGCTACACCTTC. Residues: CASSQGDRASYGYTF. V gene TRBV4-3 combines with J gene TRBJ1-2; 9 nucleotides match TRBD1. CDR3 length: 15 amino acids. CDR1 and CDR2 (germline): LGHNA, YSLEER. Germline trimming cut 1 base from V and 4 bases from J; bases unmatched to any gene: 4.

This clonotype was seen many times. This sequence joins TRBV7-8 and TRBJ2-7; a weak D match, TRBD1 (5 bases). This CDR3 contains 14 residues. Trimming pared 5 bases from V and 3 bases from J, leaving 14 bases between. In germline, CDR1 is SGHVS, CDR2 FQNEAQ. In nucleotides, the CDR3 is TGTGCCAGCAGCCCGGAAGGGGTAATCTACGAGCAGTACTTC. Translated: CASSPEGVIYEQYF.

This clonotype came up many times. This chain uses TRBV12-3 or TRBV12-4 with TRBJ1-1; D is perhaps TRBD1 (6 bases). CDR3 length: 16 residues. V lost 5 bases to trimming and J lost 6 bases, with 22 bases between them. The CDR3 protein is CASSPRLGGWAAEAFF. CDR3 nucleotides: TGTGCCAGCAGTCCCCGTTTAGGGGGGTGGGCGGCTGAAGCTTTCTTT.

This clonotype was observed many times. The chain joins TRBV20-1 to TRBJ2-3, with D possibly matching TRBD2 (5 bases). With 4 bases removed from V and 6 bases from J, the gap between germline ends came to 20 bases. The CDR3 is 15 amino acids. The germline gives CDR1 DFQATT, CDR2 SNEGSKA (reference sequence). CDR3 sequence reads: CSANDFRGHSDTQYF. In DNA, the CDR3 is TGCAGTGCTAATGATTTCAGAGGGCATTCGGATACGCAGTATTTT.